This T cell receptor (beta chain) was identified during a study of T cell responses to AZD1222 COVID-19 vaccine. Study-wide findings and caveats: Reports indicate that nearly half of spike-specific TCRs are directed at unmutated variant regions. Baseline seropositives among AZD1222 recipients totaled only 5 to 7. Regions 160-218 and 743-854 held dominance among vaccine-associated CD4 TCRs, which spanned spike. Donor demographics were predominantly white British with a female majority; clonal diversity may be underestimated.

On this clone itself: As yet, its antigen is unknown.

Here immunoSEQ multiplex PCR was the method, and the copy in TCRdb shows in-frame clones only, minus some. The data show about 100,000 clones, with 70% to 90% seen just once and over 15% held by the top ten. V lost 2 bases, J lost 2 bases, and 10 bases lay in between. This CDR3 is built from 14 residues. Per germline, CDR1 KGHSH and CDR2 LQKENI. This material consisted of peripheral blood, taken on day 0 of AZD1222 vaccination. The sequence was collected from an adult in good health. The rearrangement uses TRBV18 and TRBJ2-7; D is unresolved. The CDR3 protein is CASSPARRTYEQYF. CDR3 bases: TGTGCCAGCTCACCAGCTCGACGGACCTACGAGCAGTACTTC.